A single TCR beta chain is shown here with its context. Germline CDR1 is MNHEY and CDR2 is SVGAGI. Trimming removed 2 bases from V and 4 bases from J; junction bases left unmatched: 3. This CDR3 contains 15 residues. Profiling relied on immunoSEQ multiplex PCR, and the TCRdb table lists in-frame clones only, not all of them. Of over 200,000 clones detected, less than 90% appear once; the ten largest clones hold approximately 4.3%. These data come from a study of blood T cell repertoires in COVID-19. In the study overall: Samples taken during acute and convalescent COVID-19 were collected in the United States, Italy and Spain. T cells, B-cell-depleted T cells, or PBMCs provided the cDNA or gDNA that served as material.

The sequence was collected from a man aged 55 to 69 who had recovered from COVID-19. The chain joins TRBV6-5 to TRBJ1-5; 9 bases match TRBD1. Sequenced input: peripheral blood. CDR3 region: CASSYHGQGNQPQHF. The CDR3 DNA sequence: TGTGCCAGCAGTTACCACGGACAGGGGAATCAGCCCCAGCATTTT.